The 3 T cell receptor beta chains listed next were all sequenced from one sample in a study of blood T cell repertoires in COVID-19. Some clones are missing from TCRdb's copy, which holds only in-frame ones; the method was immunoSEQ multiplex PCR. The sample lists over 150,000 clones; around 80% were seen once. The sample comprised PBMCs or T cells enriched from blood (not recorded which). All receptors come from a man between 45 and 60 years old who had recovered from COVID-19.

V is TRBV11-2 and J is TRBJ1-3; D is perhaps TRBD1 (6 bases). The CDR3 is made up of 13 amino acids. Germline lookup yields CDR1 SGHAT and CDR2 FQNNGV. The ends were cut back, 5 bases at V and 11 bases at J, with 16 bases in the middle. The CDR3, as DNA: TGTGCCAGCAGCGTAACAGGGAAGTCCGCCATATATTTT. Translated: CASSVTGKSAIYF.

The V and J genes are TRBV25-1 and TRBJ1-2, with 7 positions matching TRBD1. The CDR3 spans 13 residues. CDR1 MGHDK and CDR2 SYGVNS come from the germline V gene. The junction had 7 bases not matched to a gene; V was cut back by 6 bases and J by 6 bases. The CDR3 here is CASRDRTYHGYTF. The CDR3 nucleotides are TGTGCCAGCAGGGACAGGACGTATCATGGCTACACCTTC.

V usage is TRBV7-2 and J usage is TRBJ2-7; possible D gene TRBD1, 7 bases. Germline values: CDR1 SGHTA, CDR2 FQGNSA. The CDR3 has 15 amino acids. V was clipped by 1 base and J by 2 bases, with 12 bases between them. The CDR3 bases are TGTGCCAGCAGCTTAGGGACAGGACTAACCTACGAGCAGTACTTC. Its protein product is CASSLGTGLTYEQYF. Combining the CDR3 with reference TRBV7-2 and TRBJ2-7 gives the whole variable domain GAGVSQSPSNKVTEKGKDVELRCDPISGHTALYWYRQSLGQGLEFLIYFQGNSAPDKSGLPSDRFSAERTGGSVSTLTIQRTQQEDSAVYLCASSLGTGLTYEQYFGPGTRLTVT.